This is a list of T cell receptor beta chains from one sample in a study of cytomegalovirus exposure and HLA in healthy donors. Clones were read by immunoSEQ multiplex PCR, and TCRdb kept only the in-frame ones, dropping some. This sample carries hundreds of thousands of clones, 60% to 80% of them seen once, and the ten largest clones take around 1.8%. The sequenced sample consisted of PBMCs. These receptors all stem from a man younger than 35 in good health and CMV-seronegative. Both conserved end residues are part of each CDR3. Each record gives: clone size, V gene, CDR3 protein. Not all rows give a size; the values are once, few, many and, for expanded clones, a class.

. | TRBV27 | CASSPWGGRGTDTQYF
. | TRBV5-1 | CASSSSGTGGLEQFF
. | TRBV28 | CASSHPNGGWPQHF
. | TRBV5-6 | CASSLGDRDLTGYTF
. | TRBV11-2 | CASRLNLAGVHEQYF
. | TRBV7-2 | CASSLGSGEYNEQFF
. | TRBV27 | CASSVPGGRANEQFF
. | TRBV7-9 | CASSLIHGRIDNEQFF
. | TRBV10-3 | CAIKGAGGPSNEQFF
. | TRBV12-1 | CASSFAHEVSYEQYF
many | TRBV4-3 | CASSQVGQGNTEAFF
. | TRBV9 | CASSAIMAGANEQFF
. | TRBV5-6 | CASSPPTGGVGDTQYF
. | TRBV10-3 | CAIRATSGTVHNEQFF
. | TRBV5-1 | CASSGISSGREQETQYF
. | TRBV7-2 | CASSPGQLYGYTF
. | TRBV29-1 | CSVEGGGLLNTEAFF
. | TRBV5-8 | CASSLVPGYHQPQHF
once | TRBV28 | CASSDPGQGYAYF
many | TRBV27 | CASSPRWGGGGINTQYF
. | TRBV5-1 | CASSLVAGEQETQYF
medium-sized | TRBV9 | CASSVAQGAVTDTQYF
. | TRBV6-5 | CASSWGGSGNTIYF
. | TRBV6-1 | CASSEIWDKGDTEAFF
. | TRBV7-9 | CASSLASGSSYEQYF
. | TRBV7-9 | CASSLAAGGHYNEQFF
once | TRBV7-9 | CASSVDSGGYTDTQYF
. | TRBV11-3 | CASSPGGANTGELFF
. | TRBV28 | CASLDSFREQYF
. | TRBV30 | CAWSVRGTYEQYF
. | TRBV28 | CASSSRTPSTDTQYF
. | TRBV27 | CASSLLTGGAEQFF
. | TRBV7-8 | CASSRLAGYEQYF
. | TRBV14 | CASSQDRAYEQYF
. | TRBV19 | CASSTTPPQALEQYF
. | TRBV10-3 | CAISEPTTGGDTQYF
. | TRBV6-4 | CASSATGTSGTRAQYF
. | TRBV6-5 | CASSAPTDPGNTIYF
large | TRBV4-3 | CASSRSQGNTEAFF
. | TRBV5-1 | CASSPRLASDEQFF
. | TRBV10-3 | CAISQDRGYEQYF
. | TRBV4-1 | CASSQDGGGWSGTRETQYF
. | TRBV6-1 | CASSEEGTNEKLFF
. | TRBV30 | CAWRNLAGIPGELFF
. | TRBV5-1 | CASSTGQGAGETQYF
once | TRBV2 | CASSEGVSGRHEQFF
. | TRBV7-3 | CASSATGSRGLSYTGELFF
. | TRBV9 | CASSVSYRRNTEAFF
. | TRBV6-1 | CASSDRGFTGELFF
. | TRBV5-4 | CASSPRGGEPGETQYF
. | TRBV6-5 | CASTARRADGYTF
few | TRBV11-2 | CASSLVSSGKIGELFF
. | TRBV30 | CAWSPQGPSEAFF
. | TRBV27 | CASRKDRGRDSPLHF